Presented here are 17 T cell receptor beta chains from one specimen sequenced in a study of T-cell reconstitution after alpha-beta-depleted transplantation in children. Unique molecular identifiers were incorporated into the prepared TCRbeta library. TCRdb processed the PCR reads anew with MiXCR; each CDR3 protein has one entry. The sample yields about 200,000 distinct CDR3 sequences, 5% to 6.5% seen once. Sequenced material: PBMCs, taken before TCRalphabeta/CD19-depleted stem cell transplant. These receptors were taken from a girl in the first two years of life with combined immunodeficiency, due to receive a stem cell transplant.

CDR3 in DNA: TGTGCCAGCGCCCCGGGCCGTGTTTTCTGCGAGCAGTACTTC. It specifies CASAPGRVFCEQYF. This chain uses TRBV6-1 with TRBJ2-7, with D hard to call. Trimming pared 8 bases from V and 6 bases from J, leaving 20 bases between. The CDR3 runs 14 residues. Germline-derived CDR1 and CDR2 are MNHNS and SASEGT.

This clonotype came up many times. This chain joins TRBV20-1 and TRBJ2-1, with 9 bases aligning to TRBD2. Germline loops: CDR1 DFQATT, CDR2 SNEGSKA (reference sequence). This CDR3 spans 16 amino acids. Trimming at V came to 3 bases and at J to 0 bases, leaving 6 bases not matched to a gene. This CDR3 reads CSASLRTSASYNEQFF. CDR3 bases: TGCAGTGCTAGCCTAAGGACTAGCGCCTCCTACAATGAGCAGTTCTTC.

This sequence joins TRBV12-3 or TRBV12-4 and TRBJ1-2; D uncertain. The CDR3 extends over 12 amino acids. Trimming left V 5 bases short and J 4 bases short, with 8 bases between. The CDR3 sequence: CASSDKTYGYTF. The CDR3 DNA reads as TGTGCCAGCAGTGACAAGACCTATGGCTACACCTTC.

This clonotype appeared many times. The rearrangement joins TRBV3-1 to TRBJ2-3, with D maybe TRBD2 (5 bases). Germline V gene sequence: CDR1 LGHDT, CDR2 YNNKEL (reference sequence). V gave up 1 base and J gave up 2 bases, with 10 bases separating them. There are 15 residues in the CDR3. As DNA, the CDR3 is TGTGCCAGCAGCCAAGGGACGGGGTTCACAGATACGCAGTATTTT. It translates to CASSQGTGFTDTQYF.

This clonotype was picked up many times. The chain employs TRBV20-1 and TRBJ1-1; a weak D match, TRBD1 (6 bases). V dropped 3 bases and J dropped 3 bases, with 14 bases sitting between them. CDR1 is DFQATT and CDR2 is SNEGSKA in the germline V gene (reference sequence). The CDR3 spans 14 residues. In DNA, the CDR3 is TGCAGTGCTAGTAACAGGGCGTGGGACACTGAAGCTTTCTTT. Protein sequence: CSASNRAWDTEAFF.

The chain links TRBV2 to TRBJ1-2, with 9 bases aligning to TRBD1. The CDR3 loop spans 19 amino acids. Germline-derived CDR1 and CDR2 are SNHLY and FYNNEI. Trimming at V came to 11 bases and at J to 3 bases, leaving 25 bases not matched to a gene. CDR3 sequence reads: CAFSYLLTGTGFPYYGYTF. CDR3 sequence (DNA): TGTGCCTTCTCCTACCTACTTACCGGGACAGGGTTCCCTTACTATGGCTACACCTTC.

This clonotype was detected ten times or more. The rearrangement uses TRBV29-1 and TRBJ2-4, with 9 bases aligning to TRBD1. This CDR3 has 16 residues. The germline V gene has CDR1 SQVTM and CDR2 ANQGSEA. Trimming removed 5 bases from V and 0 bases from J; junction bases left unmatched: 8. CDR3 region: CSVNTNRGPAKNIQYF. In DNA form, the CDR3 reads TGCAGCGTTAATACCAACAGGGGGCCAGCCAAAAACATTCAGTACTTC.

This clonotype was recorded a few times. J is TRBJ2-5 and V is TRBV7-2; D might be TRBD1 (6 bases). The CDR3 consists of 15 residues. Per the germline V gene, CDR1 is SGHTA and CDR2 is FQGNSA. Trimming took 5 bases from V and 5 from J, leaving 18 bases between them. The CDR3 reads CASSQMLQGRETQYF. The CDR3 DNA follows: TGTGCCAGCAGCCAAATGTTACAGGGACGGGAGACCCAGTACTTC.

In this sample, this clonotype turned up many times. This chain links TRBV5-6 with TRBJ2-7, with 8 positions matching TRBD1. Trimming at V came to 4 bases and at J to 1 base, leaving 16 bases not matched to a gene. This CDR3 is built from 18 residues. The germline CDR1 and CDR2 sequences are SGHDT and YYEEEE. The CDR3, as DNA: TGTGCCAGCAGCCTCCTATACACCGGGACAGGTTTTTCCTACGAGCAGTACTTC. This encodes CASSLLYTGTGFSYEQYF. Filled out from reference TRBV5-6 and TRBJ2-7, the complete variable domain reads DAGVTQSPTHLIKTRGQQVTLRCSPKSGHDTVSWYQQALGQGPQFIFQYYEEEERQRGNFPDRFSGHQFPNYSSELNVNALLLGDSALYLCASSLLYTGTGFSYEQYFGPGTRLTVT.

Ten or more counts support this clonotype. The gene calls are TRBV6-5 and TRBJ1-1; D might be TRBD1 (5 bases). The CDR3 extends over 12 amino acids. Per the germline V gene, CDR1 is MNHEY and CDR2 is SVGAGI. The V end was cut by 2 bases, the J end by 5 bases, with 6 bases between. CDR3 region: CASSYGGTEAFF. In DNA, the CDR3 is TGTGCCAGCAGTTACGGGGGGACTGAAGCTTTCTTT.

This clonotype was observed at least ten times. CDR3 protein: CASSPDTGELFF. As DNA, the CDR3 is TGTGCCAGCAGCCCCGACACCGGGGAGCTGTTTTTT. The chain recombines TRBV7-2 with TRBJ2-2; no definite D call. The V end was cut by 5 bases, the J end by 3 bases, with 4 bases between. The CDR3 sequence is 12 residues long. The V gene's germline CDR1 is SGHTA and CDR2 FQGNSA.

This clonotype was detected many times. In nucleotides, the CDR3 is TGCAGTGCTAGAAATTCGCGGGGCTACACCTTC. Translation: CSARNSRGYTF. The J gene is TRBJ1-2, the V gene TRBV20-1; D remains ambiguous. Between the trimmed V and J ends, which lost 2 bases and 8 bases, there was a span of 9 bases. This CDR3 is 11 amino acids long. Germline V gene sequence: CDR1 DFQATT, CDR2 SNEGSKA (reference sequence).

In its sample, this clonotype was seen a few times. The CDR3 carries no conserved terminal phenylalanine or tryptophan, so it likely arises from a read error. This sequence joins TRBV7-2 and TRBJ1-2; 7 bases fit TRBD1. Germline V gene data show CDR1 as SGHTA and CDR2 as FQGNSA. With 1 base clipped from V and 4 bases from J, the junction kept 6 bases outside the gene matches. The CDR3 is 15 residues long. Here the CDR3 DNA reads TGTGCCAGCAGCTTAGGGCAGGGGGGGGGCTATGGCTACACCTAC. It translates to CASSLGQGGGYGYTY.

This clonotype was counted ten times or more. In nucleotides, the CDR3 is TGCGCCAGCAGCCAAGTATCTGGCAATGAGCAGTTCTTC. The encoded protein is CASSQVSGNEQFF. V usage is TRBV4-3 and J usage is TRBJ2-1; D is unresolved. The CDR3 is made up of 13 amino acids. The germline V gene encodes CDR1 LGHNA and CDR2 YSLEER. The germline V and J ends were trimmed by 1 base and 6 bases, with 7 bases remaining between them.

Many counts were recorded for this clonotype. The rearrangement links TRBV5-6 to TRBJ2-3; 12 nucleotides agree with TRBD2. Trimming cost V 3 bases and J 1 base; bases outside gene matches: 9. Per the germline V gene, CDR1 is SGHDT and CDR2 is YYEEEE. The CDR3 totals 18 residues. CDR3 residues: CASSWGLAGGWGTDTQYF. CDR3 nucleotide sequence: TGTGCCAGCAGCTGGGGCCTAGCGGGGGGGTGGGGCACAGATACGCAGTATTTT.

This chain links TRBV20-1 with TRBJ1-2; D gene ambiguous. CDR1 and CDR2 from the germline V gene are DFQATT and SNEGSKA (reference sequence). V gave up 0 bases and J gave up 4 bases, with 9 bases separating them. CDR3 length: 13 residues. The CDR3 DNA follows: TGCAGTGCTAGAGAGTGGGGAGTCTATGGCTACACCTTC. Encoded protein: CSAREWGVYGYTF.

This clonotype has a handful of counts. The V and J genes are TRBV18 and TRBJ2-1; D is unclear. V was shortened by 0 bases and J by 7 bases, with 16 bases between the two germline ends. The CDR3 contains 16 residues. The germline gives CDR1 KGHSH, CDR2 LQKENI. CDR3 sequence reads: CASSPPADGMWNEQFF. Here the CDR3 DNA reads TGTGCCAGCTCACCACCGGCCGATGGGATGTGGAATGAGCAGTTCTTC.